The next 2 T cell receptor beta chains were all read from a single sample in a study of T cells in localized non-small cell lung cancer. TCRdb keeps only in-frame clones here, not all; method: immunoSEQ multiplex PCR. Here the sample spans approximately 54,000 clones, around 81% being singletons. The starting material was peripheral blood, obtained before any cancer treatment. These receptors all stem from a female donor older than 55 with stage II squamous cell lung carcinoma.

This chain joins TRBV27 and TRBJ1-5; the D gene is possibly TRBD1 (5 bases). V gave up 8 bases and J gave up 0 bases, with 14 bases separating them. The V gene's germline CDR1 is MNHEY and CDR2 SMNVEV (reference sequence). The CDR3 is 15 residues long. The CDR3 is CASANGHPSNQPQHF. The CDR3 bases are TGTGCCAGCGCCAACGGACACCCTAGCAATCAGCCCCAGCATTTT.

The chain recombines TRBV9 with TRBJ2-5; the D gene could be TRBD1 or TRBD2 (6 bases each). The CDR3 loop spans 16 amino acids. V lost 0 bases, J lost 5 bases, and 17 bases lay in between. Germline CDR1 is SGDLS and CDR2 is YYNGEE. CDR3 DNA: TGTGCCAGCAGCGTAGAAGTCGGGGGCCGAGGGGAGACCCAGTACTTC. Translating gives CASSVEVGGRGETQYF.